Following are 21 T cell receptor beta chains from one sample sequenced in a study of regulatory T cells in long-lasting Graves disease. Arm-PCR with iRepertoire HTBI primers amplified the CDR3 regions for these TCR beta libraries. TCRdb analysed the multiplex PCR reads with MiXCR anew, one entry per CDR3 protein. The top ten clones hold under 20% of a sample with a few hundred thousand distinct CDR3 sequences, 12% of them seen once. Documented time point: newly diagnosed GD, antithyroid drugs for less than 3 months. PBMC RNA served as the TCR library source. The same data also went into a second study, on T cells in Graves' hyperthyroidism and ophthalmopathy.

Sequencing used peripheral blood mononuclear cells (PBMCs), obtained at new diagnosis, from a patient treated with antithyroid drugs. The receptors were gathered from a woman between 18 and 29 years old with Graves disease.

This clonotype came up a few times. V and J are TRBV7-2 and TRBJ1-1, with 7 bases aligning to TRBD1. This CDR3 has 17 amino acids. The germline V gene has CDR1 SGHTA and CDR2 FQGNSA. With 1 base clipped from V and 5 bases from J, the junction kept 13 bases outside the gene matches. Here the CDR3 reads CASSLVGWNRGGTEAFF. CDR3 in DNA: TGTGCCAGCAGCTTAGTCGGATGGAACAGGGGAGGAACTGAAGCTTTCTTT.

There are many counts of this clonotype. J is TRBJ2-1 and V is TRBV5-1; a possible D gene is TRBD1 (5 bases). The CDR3 consists of 12 residues. V was cut by 0 bases and J by 10 bases, with 8 bases left in between. CDR1 and CDR2 (germline): SGHRS, YFSETQ. The CDR3 is CASSLEGVEQFF. DNA of the CDR3: TGCGCCAGCAGCTTGGAAGGGGTCGAGCAGTTCTTC.

The sample holds many counts of this clonotype. The J gene is TRBJ1-1, the V gene TRBV20-1; D gene unclear. Trimming took off 7 bases at V and 5 bases at J, with 8 bases between the two ends. This CDR3 has 10 residues. Germline V gene lookup returns CDR1 DFQATT and CDR2 SNEGSKA (reference sequence). CDR3 in DNA: TGCAGTGTTGGGAGAACTGAAGCTTTCTTT. As protein: CSVGRTEAFF.

In its sample, this clonotype was seen a few times. The chain combines TRBV27 with TRBJ1-4, with D possibly matching TRBD1 (6 bases). CDR1 and CDR2 (germline): MNHEY, SMNVEV (reference sequence). This CDR3 region has 14 residues. Trimming removed 5 bases from V and 8 bases from J, with 15 bases in between. DNA of the CDR3: TGTGCCAGCAGTATAACAGGGAACGACGAAAAACTGTTTTTT. It codes for CASSITGNDEKLFF.

This clonotype was detected many times. The germline gene is not matched at one end of the junction; a read error may be the cause. This chain uses TRBV7-3 with TRBJ1-1; D is unclear. The germline CDR1 and CDR2 sequences are SGHTA and FQGTGA. The CDR3 runs to 14 residues. The CDR3 region is CASSLTSGYTEAFF. Written as DNA, the CDR3 is TGTGCCAGCAGCTTAACGTCAGGATACACTGAAGCTTTCTTC.

The gene calls are TRBV29-1 and TRBJ1-2; D gene unclear. CDR1 is SQVTM and CDR2 is ANQGSEA in the germline V gene. The V end lost 5 bases, the J end lost 8 bases, and 12 bases lay between the germline ends. The CDR3 covers 11 residues. The CDR3 loop is CSVHRGKGYTF. The CDR3 bases are TGCAGCGTTCATAGAGGGAAGGGCTACACCTTC. Based on the CDR3 plus reference TRBV29-1 and TRBJ1-2, the full variable domain is SAVISQKPSRDICQRGTSLTIQCQVDSQVTMMFWYRQQPGQSLTLIATANQGSEATYESGFVIDKFPISRPNLTFSTLTVSNMSPEDSSIYLCSVHRGKGYTFGSGTRLTVV.

Many counts were recorded for this clonotype. V is TRBV20-1 and J is TRBJ2-7; 8 nucleotides line up with TRBD1. CDR1 is DFQATT, CDR2 SNEGSKA, per germline (reference sequence). CDR3 length: 15 residues. V lost 6 bases, J lost 2 bases, and 12 bases stayed unmatched. The CDR3 nucleotides are TGCAGTGCCCTCATCCACGGACAGGGCGCCTACGAGCAGTACTTC. It translates to CSALIHGQGAYEQYF.

This clonotype came up many times. The CDR3 DNA is TGCAGTGCTAGCCTAGCCGGGACCCGGTCCCACGAGCAGTACTTC. It translates to CSASLAGTRSHEQYF. J is TRBJ2-7 and V is TRBV20-1; D is possibly TRBD1 or TRBD2 (5 bases each). The CDR3 consists of 15 residues. Deletions cut 3 bases from V and 5 bases from J, with 20 bases between. The V gene's germline CDR1 is DFQATT and CDR2 SNEGSKA (reference sequence).

In this sample, this clonotype turned up a few times. The CDR3 sequence: CSARGTSGTSLYEQYF. CDR3 sequence (DNA): TGCAGTGCTAGGGGTACTTCCGGGACTAGCCTATACGAGCAGTACTTC. This chain links TRBV20-1 with TRBJ2-7; the match to TRBD2 covers 9 bases. This CDR3 region has 16 residues. The V segment lost 3 bases and the J segment 4 bases; nucleotides outside the gene matches: 13. Germline V gene data show CDR1 as DFQATT and CDR2 as SNEGSKA (reference sequence).

This clonotype has more than one count but fewer than ten. The chain carries TRBV6-1 and TRBJ2-7; tentative D call: TRBD1 (6 bases). This CDR3 is 12 amino acids long. Germline CDR1 reads MNHNS; CDR2 reads SASEGT. The V and J ends lost 2 bases and 5 bases respectively, with 7 bases between them. The CDR3 coding sequence is TGTGCCAGCAGTGAAAAGGGGGACGAGCAGTACGTC. The encoded protein is CASSEKGDEQYV.

The sample holds many counts of this clonotype. The chain is built from TRBV11-1 and TRBJ1-2, with D tentatively TRBD1 (5 bases). The V gene lost 3 bases and the J gene lost 5 bases, with 16 bases spanning the gap. This CDR3 region has 15 residues. From germline, CDR1 is SGHAT and CDR2 FQDESV (reference sequence). The CDR3 DNA reads as TGTGCCAGCAGCTTGGGTCCCACGGACATGTATGGCTACACCTTC. This codes for CASSLGPTDMYGYTF. The full variable domain, rest sourced from reference TRBV11-1 and TRBJ1-2, is EAEVAQSPRYKITEKSQAVAFWCDPISGHATLYWYRQILGQGPELLVQFQDESVVDDSQLPKDRFSAERLKGVDSTLKIQPAELGDSAMYLCASSLGPTDMYGYTFGSGTRLTVV.

The chain employs TRBV5-5 and TRBJ1-2; D uncertain. V was trimmed by 2 bases and J by 6 bases, leaving 14 bases between them. Germline values: CDR1 SGHKS, CDR2 YYEKEE (reference sequence). The CDR3 runs to 14 residues. The CDR3 reads CASSLLPVSNGYTF. The DNA of the CDR3 is TGTGCCAGCAGCTTACTCCCGGTTTCGAATGGCTACACCTTC.

This clonotype was recorded many times. The CDR3 sequence: CASSYRRTGDTEAFF. The CDR3, as DNA: TGTGCCAGCAGCTATAGACGGACAGGGGACACTGAAGCTTTCTTT. The chain has TRBV11-2 and TRBJ1-1, with 9 bases matching TRBD1. Trimming removed 4 bases from V and 3 bases from J; junction bases left unmatched: 6. Germline lookup yields CDR1 SGHAT and CDR2 FQNNGV. CDR3 size: 15 residues.

Many counts were recorded for this clonotype. This chain uses TRBV6-5 with TRBJ2-5; D uncertain. The CDR3 extends over 16 amino acids. Germline CDR1 MNHEY, CDR2 SVGAGI. The V end was cut by 0 bases, the J end by 1 base, with 12 bases between. The CDR3 sequence is CASSYSSDNFQETQYF. The CDR3 DNA follows: TGTGCCAGCAGTTACTCGAGTGACAATTTCCAAGAGACCCAGTACTTC.

Comments on this clonotype: A much larger clone is a single base away; this may be a read error. The chain joins TRBV19 to TRBJ1-5, with D maybe TRBD1 (6 bases). The length of the CDR3 is 14 residues. CDR1 and CDR2 (germline): LNHDA, SQIVND (reference sequence). Between the trimmed V and J ends, which lost 4 bases and 5 bases, there was a span of 12 bases. The CDR3, as DNA: TGTGCCAGTAGTACTCTGGACAGCTATCAGCCCCAGCATTTT. Translating gives CASSTLDSYQPQHF.

In its sample, this clonotype was seen many times. This chain uses TRBV12-3 or TRBV12-4 with TRBJ1-2; the match to TRBD1 covers 7 bases. Trimming cost V 7 bases and J 4 bases; bases outside gene matches: 12. This CDR3 has 15 residues. Written as DNA, the CDR3 is TGTGCCAGCAACGGTCTGACAGGGACGCGCTATGGCTACACCTTC. Amino acids: CASNGLTGTRYGYTF.

The rearrangement joins TRBV10-3 to TRBJ2-3, with 8 nucleotides matching TRBD2. Germline V gene lookup returns CDR1 ENHRY and CDR2 SYGVKD. There are 16 residues in the CDR3. The V gene end was trimmed by 4 bases and the J gene end by 5 bases; junction bases not matched to a gene: 11. Here the CDR3 DNA reads TGTGCCATCAGTGGAAAGGGACTAGGAGGGGGAGATACGCAGTATTTT. Translating it yields CAISGKGLGGGDTQYF.

This clonotype was observed many times. The V and J genes are TRBV7-9 and TRBJ1-1; no reliable D call. V gave up 5 bases and J gave up 6 bases, with 13 bases separating them. Germline CDR1 reads SEHNR; CDR2 reads FQNEAQ (reference sequence). The CDR3 contains 13 residues. The CDR3 spells CASSRGPSAEAFF. The CDR3 DNA reads as TGTGCCAGCAGCCGTGGCCCATCCGCTGAAGCTTTCTTT. The full variable domain, completed using reference TRBV7-9 and TRBJ1-1, is DTGVSQNPRHKITKRGQNVTFRCDPISEHNRLYWYRQTLGQGPEFLTYFQNEAQLEKSRLLSDRFSAERPKGSFSTLEIQRTEQGDSAMYLCASSRGPSAEAFFGQGTRLTVV.

The table lists this clonotype with many counts. The chain has TRBV27 and TRBJ2-3; unclear D gene. CDR3 length: 14 residues. Germline CDR1 reads MNHEY; CDR2 reads SMNVEV (reference sequence). Trimming removed 5 bases at V and 6 bases at J, with 15 bases between. The CDR3 is CASSPIWPRDTQYF. In nucleotides, the CDR3 is TGTGCCAGCAGTCCAATCTGGCCAAGGGATACGCAGTATTTT.

The rearrangement joins TRBV15 to TRBJ1-4; weak D call: TRBD1 (5 bases). This CDR3 spans 20 amino acids. Trimming took off 0 bases at V and 8 bases at J, with 28 bases between the two ends. Looked up from germline, CDR1 is LNHNV and CDR2 is YYDKDF (reference sequence). Here the CDR3 DNA reads TGTGCCACCAGCAGAGATCAGAGAATTGGACAAAATTATGGGGGAGAAAAACTGTTTTTT. Protein: CATSRDQRIGQNYGGEKLFF.

The rearrangement links TRBV12-3 or TRBV12-4 to TRBJ2-1, with 10 bases identical to TRBD1. V lost 5 bases, J lost 13 bases, and 14 bases stayed unmatched. The CDR3 is 15 amino acids. The CDR3 protein is CASSPHWDRGETQFF. The DNA for the CDR3 is TGTGCCAGCAGTCCCCACTGGGACAGGGGAGAGACCCAGTTCTTC.